This TCR beta chain is from a study of T cells in Graves' hyperthyroidism and ophthalmopathy. Study at large: Peripheral blood draws took place at initial diagnosis, ahead of any treatment.

Ophthalmopathy patients showed a Clinical Activity Score of at least 3, NOSPECS grade of at least 4 and duration under 3 months. Reasons for excluding patients were uncontrolled infection, other autoimmune disease, pregnancy or lactation. Using RNA transcripts as the source, TCR beta CDR3 regions were amplified. First-round RT-PCR targeting the TCR CDR3 was performed with the HTBI primer set. TCRdb independently ran MiXCR on the multiplex PCR reads; one entry per CDR3 protein. The data contain fewer than 750,000 distinct CDR3 sequences, about 14% of them seen just once; the ten biggest clones take up approximately 4.2%. This CDR3 has 16 residues. Losses at the gene ends were 4 bases for V and 1 base for J; bases not matched to a gene: 7. Germline V CDR1 and CDR2: MNHEY, SVGEGT. Comments on this clonotype: Antigen: not known.

Findings and caveats of the study: A median roughly six months before onset, the model predicted ophthalmopathy.

Sequencing used blood. The chain combines TRBV6-2 or TRBV6-3 with TRBJ2-7, with 10 bases matching TRBD2. This TCR came from a woman in her thirties or forties with Graves' ophthalmopathy. CDR3 in DNA: TGTGCCAGCAGTTCGCTAGCGGGAGTTAAATCCTACGAGCAGTACTTC. Its translation is CASSSLAGVKSYEQYF.